A single sample is the source of the 22 T cell receptor beta chains below, sequenced in a study of OX40 agonist ivuxolimab in advanced cancers. Sequenced by immunoSEQ multiplex PCR; TCRdb stores in-frame clones only, minus some. Of about 82,000 clones listed, 86% are singletons. The specimen was CD4+ or CD8+ T cells sorted from blood, collected in a trial of the OX40 agonist ivuxolimab. The receptor set was obtained from an adult with an advanced solid tumor such as melanoma, head and neck, liver or kidney cancer.

The chain carries TRBV12-5 and TRBJ1-2; D gene ambiguous. The CDR3 loop spans 12 amino acids. Trimming took 1 base from V and 4 from J, leaving 4 bases between them. Germline CDR1 and CDR2: LGHNT and FRNRAP. The CDR3, as DNA: TGTGCTAGTGGTTTGGGCCGCTATGGCTACACCTTC. Translation gives CASGLGRYGYTF.

The rearrangement uses TRBV4-3 and TRBJ2-7; D is ambiguous. The CDR3 spans 16 residues. V was shortened by 0 bases and J by 3 bases, with 15 bases between the two germline ends. Germline loops: CDR1 LGHNA, CDR2 YSLEER. The CDR3 loop is CASSQDRQALGYEQYF. The CDR3 nucleotides read TGCGCCAGCAGCCAAGATCGGCAAGCCTTAGGCTACGAGCAGTACTTC.

J is TRBJ2-1 and V is TRBV18; no reliable D call. The germline V and J ends were trimmed by 1 base and 9 bases, with 10 bases remaining between them. The CDR3 contains 13 residues. Germline CDR1 reads KGHSH; CDR2 reads LQKENI. CDR3 coding DNA: TGTGCCAGCTCACCACTCAAGGGTAGTGAGCAGTTCTTC. It is translated as CASSPLKGSEQFF. Looking up the rest from reference TRBV18 and TRBJ2-1 gives the full variable domain: NAGVMQNPRHLVRRRGQEARLRCSPMKGHSHVYWYRQLPEEGLKFMVYLQKENIIDESGMPKERFSAEFPKEGPSILRIQQVVRGDSAAYFCASSPLKGSEQFFGPGTRLTVL.

This clone was recorded once. The chain carries TRBV7-2 and TRBJ2-5; TRBD2 is a possible D gene (5 bases). The CDR3 consists of 13 residues. The V end lost 3 bases, the J end lost 5 bases, and 10 bases lay between the germline ends. The V gene's germline CDR1 is SGHTA and CDR2 FQGNSA. The CDR3 is CASSFSGGETQYF. The DNA for the CDR3 is TGTGCCAGCAGCTTCTCTGGCGGGGAGACCCAGTACTTC.

The gene calls are TRBV5-5 and TRBJ2-1; unclear D gene. CDR3 size: 14 residues. Germline V lookup: CDR1 SGHKS, CDR2 YYEKEE (reference sequence). The V end was cut by 2 bases, the J end by 5 bases, with 11 bases between. CDR3 sequence reads: CASSFTTTNNEQFF. CDR3 bases: TGTGCCAGCAGCTTTACGACGACAAACAATGAGCAGTTCTTC.

The chain has TRBV5-1 and TRBJ2-3; a possible D gene is TRBD2 (6 bases). V lost 5 bases and J lost 4, with 14 bases in between. Looked up from germline, CDR1 is SGHRS and CDR2 is YFSETQ. CDR3 length: 14 residues. CDR3 coding DNA: TGCGCCAGCAGTAGAGGGCCGGGGGCAGATACGCAGTATTTT. It translates to CASSRGPGADTQYF.

The J gene is TRBJ2-1, the V gene TRBV7-2, with 9 bases fitting TRBD2. With 4 bases clipped from V and 8 bases from J, the junction kept 15 bases outside the gene matches. CDR1 and CDR2 (germline): SGHTA, FQGNSA. This CDR3 has 17 amino acids. In DNA, the CDR3 is TGTGCCAGCAGCTCCCGGCGGGGACTAGCATTTCAGGATGAGCAGTTCTTC. As protein: CASSSRRGLAFQDEQFF.

This clone was observed a few times. The CDR3 region is CASSFLLNTEAFF. The CDR3 coding sequence is TGTGCCAGCAGCTTTCTGCTGAACACTGAAGCTTTCTTT. This chain joins TRBV7-2 and TRBJ1-1; no definite D call. CDR3 length: 13 amino acids. V gave up 3 bases and J gave up 0 bases, with 5 bases separating them. Germline values: CDR1 SGHTA, CDR2 FQGNSA.

The chain employs TRBV19 and TRBJ2-5; D gene unclear. The CDR3 is made up of 14 amino acids. Trimming pared 5 bases from V and 2 bases from J, leaving 12 bases between. Germline V CDR1 and CDR2: LNHDA, SQIVND (reference sequence). The CDR3 DNA is TGTGCCAGTAGTCCCCGACTTTCTCAAGAGACCCAGTACTTC. Protein sequence: CASSPRLSQETQYF.

The CDR3, as DNA: TGTGCCAGCAGCACGGACAGGACTTCTGGGGCCAACGTCCTGACTTTC. The encoded protein is CASSTDRTSGANVLTF. This chain uses TRBV21-1 with TRBJ2-6; the tabulated D call, TRBD1, remains unverified against the DNA. TRBV21-1 is assigned pseudogene status. There are 16 residues in the CDR3.

This chain joins TRBV19 and TRBJ1-1; D unclear. The germline gives CDR1 LNHDA, CDR2 SQIVND (reference sequence). Deletions cut 5 bases from V and 0 bases from J, with 7 bases between. The length of the CDR3 is 13 residues. CDR3 in DNA: TGTGCCAGTAGTGCTCGGTTGAACACTGAAGCTTTCTTT. This gives the protein CASSARLNTEAFF. The full variable domain, in which reference TRBV19 and TRBJ1-1 provide the parts outside the CDR3, is DGGITQSPKYLFRKEGQNVTLSCEQNLNHDAMYWYRQDPGQGLRLIYYSQIVNDFQKGDIAEGYSVSREKKESFPLTVTSAQKNPTAFYLCASSARLNTEAFFGQGTRLTVV.

The chain's CDR3 is CASSLVQTPNSPLHF. The DNA of the CDR3 is TGTGCCAGCAGCTTAGTGCAGACTCCTAATTCACCCCTCCACTTT. The chain is built from TRBV11-2 and TRBJ1-6; D is ambiguous. This CDR3 is built from 15 residues. Germline V CDR1 and CDR2: SGHAT, FQNNGV. V gave up 1 base and J gave up 6 bases, with 10 bases separating them. The full variable domain, its missing parts supplied by reference TRBV11-2 and TRBJ1-6, is EAGVAQSPRYKIIEKRQSVAFWCNPISGHATLYWYQQILGQGPKLLIQFQNNGVVDDSQLPKDRFSAERLKGVDSTLKIQPAKLEDSAVYLCASSLVQTPNSPLHFGNGTRLTVT.

This chain uses TRBV7-2 with TRBJ2-7; D gene ambiguous. V was clipped by 1 base and J by 1 base, with 5 bases between them. The V gene's germline CDR1 is SGHTA and CDR2 FQGNSA. The CDR3 spans 13 residues. CDR3 in amino acids: CASSLGVSYEQYF. In nucleotides, the CDR3 is TGTGCCAGCAGCTTAGGTGTATCCTACGAGCAGTACTTC.

The V call is TRBV5-1, the J call TRBJ2-1; no firm D call. This CDR3 is built from 16 residues. Germline CDR1 reads SGHRS; CDR2 reads YFSETQ. Trimming took 1 base from V and 2 from J, leaving 13 bases between them. The CDR3 loop reads CASSLLPQTPYNEQFF. The CDR3 nucleotides are TGCGCCAGCAGCTTGTTGCCCCAAACCCCCTACAATGAGCAGTTCTTC.

The chain recombines TRBV19 with TRBJ1-2; D is ambiguous. The CDR3 is 12 amino acids. CDR1 and CDR2 (germline): LNHDA, SQIVND (reference sequence). V was clipped by 5 bases and J by 5 bases, with 9 bases between them. In nucleotides, the CDR3 is TGTGCCAGTAGTCCCGGCAGTTATGGCTACACCTTC. Translation gives CASSPGSYGYTF.

J is TRBJ2-3 and V is TRBV9, with 7 positions matching TRBD2. Looked up from germline, CDR1 is SGDLS and CDR2 is YYNGEE. This CDR3 contains 15 residues. Trimming cost V 3 bases and J 0 bases; bases outside gene matches: 4. The DNA of the CDR3 is TGTGCCAGCAGCGCTCTTAGCGGGAGCACAGATACGCAGTATTTT. It yields the protein CASSALSGSTDTQYF.

V usage is TRBV18 and J usage is TRBJ1-2, with 8 bases that match TRBD1. Losses at the gene ends were 3 bases for V and 14 bases for J; bases not matched to a gene: 8. CDR3 size: 12 residues. The V gene's germline CDR1 is KGHSH and CDR2 LQKENI. The chain's CDR3 is CASSPPQGAMTF. CDR3 nucleotide sequence: TGTGCCAGCTCACCCCCCCAGGGGGCGATGACCTTC.

The V and J genes are TRBV19 and TRBJ1-6; D is unresolved. Germline CDR1 LNHDA, CDR2 SQIVND (reference sequence). The V gene lost 2 bases and the J gene lost 3 bases, with 8 bases spanning the gap. The length of the CDR3 is 15 residues. For the CDR3, the DNA is TGTGCCAGTAGTATACAGAATCTCTATAATTCACCCCTCCACTTT. Amino acids: CASSIQNLYNSPLHF.

This rearrangement joins TRBV6-1 to TRBJ1-1, with D possibly matching TRBD1 (5 bases). Germline CDR1 reads MNHNS; CDR2 reads SASEGT. Trimming removed 9 bases from V and 0 bases from J, with 14 bases in between. The CDR3 loop spans 14 amino acids. The CDR3 protein is CASQEGPLNTEAFF. The CDR3 DNA follows: TGTGCCAGTCAGGAGGGGCCTCTGAACACTGAAGCTTTCTTT.

This chain connects TRBV25-1 to TRBJ2-5; 9 nucleotides agree with TRBD2. Germline CDR1 MGHDK, CDR2 SYGVNS. This CDR3 has 15 residues. After removal of 3 bases from V and 2 bases from J, the junction contained 4 bases not matched to a gene. This chain's CDR3 is CASSDWTSEQETQYF. CDR3 bases: TGTGCCAGCAGTGACTGGACTAGCGAACAAGAGACCCAGTACTTC.

This chain uses TRBV5-1 with TRBJ2-5; 8 nucleotides align to TRBD2. The J segment lost 2 bases and the V segment lost 0 bases, leaving 3 bases of the junction unmatched. The CDR3 extends over 15 amino acids. Germline assignment: CDR1 SGHRS and CDR2 YFSETQ. The CDR3 sequence is CASSLAGTRQETQYF. CDR3 coding DNA: TGCGCCAGCAGCTTGGCCGGGACTAGACAAGAGACCCAGTACTTC.

The J gene is TRBJ2-3, the V gene TRBV30, with 10 bases aligning to TRBD1. There are 13 residues in the CDR3. V lost 2 bases, J lost 10 bases, and 6 bases stayed unmatched. Germline lookup yields CDR1 GTSNPN and CDR2 SVGIG (reference sequence). CDR3: CAWSYDDRGPQYF. CDR3 DNA: TGTGCCTGGAGTTACGACGACAGGGGGCCGCAGTATTTT.